The 20 T cell receptor beta chains in this list originate from one sample, sequenced in a study of T-cell memory formation after mild COVID-19. TCRdb reprocessed the 5' RACE reads with MiXCR, giving one entry per CDR3 protein. The sample shows under 550,000 distinct CDR3 sequences, 15% to 20% of them seen only once. The sequencing input was PBMCs or a T cell subset sorted from them (not recorded which). These receptors all come from a man younger than 35 who had mild COVID-19 (a few samples of this study predate the infection). Cell type and time point are not known.

Only a few counts were recorded for this clonotype. This chain uses TRBV5-1 with TRBJ1-1; unclear D gene. This CDR3 region has 14 residues. With 4 bases removed from V and 6 bases from J, the gap between germline ends came to 16 bases. Germline values: CDR1 SGHRS, CDR2 YFSETQ. DNA of the CDR3: TGCGCCAGCAGCGACCGGCCCTCGTGGTCTGAAGCTTTCTTT. Translation: CASSDRPSWSEAFF.

The rearrangement links TRBV20-1 to TRBJ2-3; D may correspond to TRBD1 or TRBD2 (6 bases each). From germline, CDR1 is DFQATT and CDR2 SNEGSKA (reference sequence). V was clipped by 1 base and J by 2 bases, with 10 bases between them. The CDR3 spans 14 residues. CDR3 coding DNA: TGCAGTGCTAGAGCGGGGGCGGCCACAGATACGCAGTATTTT. It specifies CSARAGAATDTQYF.

Remarks on this clonotype: A much larger clone differs by one base, so this may be a read error. The chain has TRBV7-6 and TRBJ2-3; TRBD2 might be the D (6 bases). The CDR3 is made up of 14 amino acids. V lost 4 bases and J 4 bases, leaving 12 bases between the germline ends. Germline V gene data show CDR1 as SGHVS and CDR2 as FNYEAQ. The CDR3 nucleotides are TGTGCCAGCAGCTCCGGGACTCATTCAGATACGCAGTATTTT. Residues: CASSSGTHSDTQYF.

The rearrangement joins TRBV7-9 to TRBJ1-1, with a weak D call TRBD1 (6 bases). Trimming cost V 5 bases and J 8 bases, with 18 bases left between them. Looked up from germline, CDR1 is SEHNR and CDR2 is FQNEAQ (reference sequence). CDR3 size: 14 residues. In nucleotides, the CDR3 is TGTGCCAGCAGCCTCCGGCAGGGGTGGAGAGAAGCTTTCTTT. This codes for CASSLRQGWREAFF.

This sequence joins TRBV27 and TRBJ2-3; 11 bases align to TRBD2. CDR1 and CDR2 from the germline V gene are MNHEY and SMNVEV (reference sequence). This CDR3 comprises 15 residues. Losses at the gene ends were 6 bases for V and 10 bases for J; bases not matched to a gene: 12. CDR3 DNA sequence: TGTGCCAGCAGACTAGCGGGGGCACAGCGGGGGTCGCAGTATTTT. Encoded protein: CASRLAGAQRGSQYF.

The table lists this clonotype with many counts. The rearrangement uses TRBV7-8 and TRBJ1-1, with TRBD1 matching 12 bases. With V trimmed by 0 bases and J by 12 bases, 2 bases remained unmatched. CDR1 SGHVS and CDR2 FQNEAQ come from the germline V gene. This CDR3 comprises 13 residues. For the CDR3, the DNA is TGTGCCAGCAGCTTAGCGGGACAGGGGGCGTCTTTCTTT. Its protein is CASSLAGQGASFF.

The table lists this clonotype with a few counts. The gene calls are TRBV20-1 and TRBJ1-5, with a tentative D call TRBD1 (5 bases). The CDR3 consists of 13 residues. Germline-derived CDR1 and CDR2 are DFQATT and SNEGSKA (reference sequence). V lost 6 bases to trimming and J lost 7 bases, with 16 bases between them. The chain's CDR3 is CSAPQQANQPQHF. CDR3 sequence (DNA): TGCAGTGCCCCCCAACAGGCTAACCAGCCCCAGCATTTT.

This clonotype was picked up a small number of times. The chain links TRBV7-2 to TRBJ2-4, with TRBD1 identical over 8 bases. Unmatched junction bases numbered 8, after V lost 5 bases and J lost 5 bases. CDR1 and CDR2 (germline): SGHTA, FQGNSA. This CDR3 region has 15 residues. The CDR3 DNA is TGTGCCAGCAGCCCCCGGACAGGGTGGGAAAACATTCAGTACTTC. This encodes CASSPRTGWENIQYF.

This clonotype was counted only a few times. This could be a read error, since a much larger clone is one nucleotide away. CDR3 sequence (DNA): TGTGCCACCAGTGATTCGACGAACACCGGGGAGCTGTTTTTT. This encodes CATSDSTNTGELFF. The chain uses TRBV24-1 and TRBJ2-2; no clear D. V was cut by 2 bases and J by 0 bases, with 3 bases left in between. This CDR3 has 14 residues. CDR1 is KGHDR and CDR2 is SFDVKD in the germline V gene.

This clonotype was seen a few times. The genes are TRBV29-1 and TRBJ2-2; D is possibly TRBD2 (6 bases). Trimming cost V 0 bases and J 0 bases, with 8 bases left between them. The CDR3 consists of 15 residues. Germline CDR1 reads SQVTM; CDR2 reads ANQGSEA. CDR3 coding DNA: TGCAGCGTTGAAGAAGCGGGTACGAACACCGGGGAGCTGTTTTTT. Translation: CSVEEAGTNTGELFF.

V is TRBV11-2 and J is TRBJ2-6, with D maybe TRBD2 (6 bases). The CDR3 extends over 15 amino acids. The germline V gene encodes CDR1 SGHAT and CDR2 FQNNGV. V lost 5 bases, J lost 2 bases, and 10 bases lay in between. The CDR3 protein is CASSTRGAGANVLTF. The CDR3 DNA sequence: TGTGCCAGCAGCACGCGGGGAGCTGGGGCCAACGTCCTGACTTTC.

The chain carries TRBV4-3 and TRBJ1-5; D perhaps matches TRBD1 (5 bases). In germline, CDR1 is LGHNA, CDR2 YSLEER. The V and J ends lost 0 bases and 5 bases respectively, with 11 bases between them. The CDR3 covers 15 residues. The CDR3 bases are TGCGCCAGCAGCCAAGAGTACCAGGGATATCAGCCCCAGCATTTT. It translates to CASSQEYQGYQPQHF.

This clonotype was detected a few times. J is TRBJ2-7 and V is TRBV7-9, with 8 bases fitting TRBD1. The germline CDR1 and CDR2 sequences are SEHNR and FQNEAQ (reference sequence). The CDR3 runs to 15 residues. V lost 5 bases to trimming and J lost 0 bases; unmatched junction nucleotides: 6. The CDR3 is CASSAGQGLSYEQYF. CDR3 bases: TGTGCCAGCAGCGCCGGACAGGGACTCTCCTACGAGCAGTACTTC.

This clonotype was picked up a small number of times. V usage is TRBV7-9 and J usage is TRBJ1-2; the D is unclear. The CDR3 contains 16 residues. Deletions cut 4 bases from V and 1 base from J, with 16 bases between. In germline, CDR1 is SEHNR, CDR2 FQNEAQ (reference sequence). CDR3 nucleotides: TGTGCCAGCAGCTCCGTTACAGAGGATCTTAACTATGGCTACACCTTC. Translating it yields CASSSVTEDLNYGYTF. Variable domain in full (rest from reference TRBV7-9 and TRBJ1-2): DTGVSQNPRHKITKRGQNVTFRCDPISEHNRLYWYRQTLGQGPEFLTYFQNEAQLEKSRLLSDRFSAERPKGSFSTLEIQRTEQGDSAMYLCASSSVTEDLNYGYTFGSGTRLTVV.

Only one count was recorded for this clonotype. V usage is TRBV2 and J usage is TRBJ1-5; no firm D call. Trimming took 9 bases from V and 7 from J, leaving 19 bases between them. There are 14 residues in the CDR3. Germline lookup yields CDR1 SNHLY and CDR2 FYNNEI. The CDR3 region has the DNA TGTGCCAGTACCGCCCGGGGTTCGGACCAGCCCCAGCATTTT. As protein: CASTARGSDQPQHF. The whole variable domain, filled in from reference TRBV2 and TRBJ1-5, reads EPEVTQTPSHQVTQMGQEVILRCVPISNHLYFYWYRQILGQKVEFLVSFYNNEISEKSEIFDDQFSVERPDGSNFTLKIRSTKLEDSAMYFCASTARGSDQPQHFGDGTRLSIL.

This chain links TRBV6-5 with TRBJ2-3; D is undetermined. Trimming stripped 4 bases from V and 3 bases from J, with 11 bases between. Germline values: CDR1 MNHEY, CDR2 SVGAGI. The CDR3 is 14 amino acids. For the CDR3, the DNA is TGTGCCAGCAGTTTTCGTGTGTGGACAGATACGCAGTATTTT. It encodes CASSFRVWTDTQYF.

This clonotype was detected a few times. This chain joins TRBV15 and TRBJ2-1, with D possibly TRBD2 on 7 matching bases. V was cut by 4 bases and J by 2 bases, with 15 bases left in between. Per germline, CDR1 LNHNV and CDR2 YYDKDF (reference sequence). The CDR3 extends over 16 amino acids. In DNA, the CDR3 is TGTGCCACCAGCACCGGAGGGGGGGGGACCTACAATGAGCAGTTCTTC. It encodes CATSTGGGGTYNEQFF.

The CDR3 bases are TGTGCCAGCAGCGTAGCGACTAGCGGGGGGACAGATACGCAGTATTTT. It yields the protein CASSVATSGGTDTQYF. The gene calls are TRBV9 and TRBJ2-3, with 13 bases fitting TRBD2. This CDR3 is 16 amino acids long. The germline gives CDR1 SGDLS, CDR2 YYNGEE. J gave up 3 bases and V 0 bases, and 1 base lay outside the gene matches.

V gene TRBV12-3 or TRBV12-4 combines with J gene TRBJ2-3; possible D gene TRBD2, 5 bases. V lost 6 bases and J 10 bases, leaving 20 bases between the germline ends. The CDR3 runs to 14 residues. CDR3 sequence reads: CASSPTRGRMAQYF. CDR3 coding DNA: TGTGCCAGCAGCCCTACCCGGGGTCGGATGGCGCAGTATTTT.

This chain links TRBV10-3 with TRBJ1-3; D is ambiguous. The CDR3 is 16 residues long. V gave up 0 bases and J gave up 0 bases, with 9 bases separating them. Germline V gene sequence: CDR1 ENHRY, CDR2 SYGVKD. CDR3 nucleotide sequence: TGTGCCATCAGTGAGTCGGCGGATAGCTCTGGAAACACCATATATTTT. Its protein product is CAISESADSSGNTIYF.